Each of the 4 T cell receptor beta chains below was sequenced from the same sample in a study of blood T cell repertoires in COVID-19. Assay: immunoSEQ multiplex PCR; the TCRdb copy retains only in-frame clones and omits some. The sample lists more than 300,000 clones; approximately 90% were seen once. The sample taken for sequencing was PBMCs or T cells enriched from blood (not recorded which). These receptors were obtained from a woman aged 40 to 50 who had been exposed to COVID-19.

This clone was counted a single time. The rearrangement uses TRBV7-2 and TRBJ2-5, with 15 bases fitting TRBD2. The V gene's germline CDR1 is SGHTA and CDR2 FQGNSA. V gave up 2 bases and J gave up 4 bases; unmatched junction bases: 2. The CDR3 runs to 16 residues. The CDR3 DNA reads TGTGCCAGCAGCTTATGGACTAGCGGGAGGGCAGAGACCCAGTACTTC. Protein sequence: CASSLWTSGRAETQYF.

The sample holds one count of this clone. This CDR3 reads CASSQERRDYEQYF. The CDR3 coding sequence is TGTGCCAGCAGCCAAGAGCGGAGGGATTACGAGCAGTACTTC. The V gene is TRBV4-2, the J gene TRBJ2-7, with D possibly matching TRBD2 (6 bases). This CDR3 region has 14 residues. Trimming took off 0 bases at V and 4 bases at J, with 10 bases between the two ends. Germline values: CDR1 LGHNA, CDR2 YNFKEQ.

V and J are TRBV5-4 and TRBJ1-2; tentative D call: TRBD1 (5 bases). The CDR3 runs to 15 residues. Germline assignment: CDR1 SGHNT and CDR2 YYREEE (reference sequence). V lost 0 bases and J lost 4, with 13 bases in between. CDR3 sequence: CASSLVGTAFYGYTF. Here the CDR3 DNA reads TGTGCCAGCAGCTTGGTAGGGACTGCTTTCTATGGCTACACCTTC.

The chain joins TRBV5-1 to TRBJ1-5, with TRBD1 matching over 10 bases. Trimming cost V 3 bases and J 7 bases; bases outside gene matches: 1. The CDR3 has 13 residues. The V gene's germline CDR1 is SGHRS and CDR2 YFSETQ. The CDR3 sequence: CASSSDRGQPQHF. The CDR3 coding sequence is TGCGCCAGCAGCTCGGACAGGGGGCAGCCCCAGCATTTT.